This T cell receptor beta chain was found in a study of blood T cell repertoires in COVID-19. Clones were read by immunoSEQ multiplex PCR, and TCRdb kept only the in-frame ones, dropping some. This sample carries 150,000 to 200,000 clones, roughly 81% of them seen once, and the ten largest clones take roughly an eighth. J lost 3 bases, V lost 3 bases, and 5 bases had no gene match. CDR3 length equals 15 residues. Germline CDR1 LNHNV, CDR2 YYDKDF (reference sequence). The sequence was collected from a woman older than 75 with COVID-19, enrolled during active disease. V is TRBV15 and J is TRBJ1-1; the match to TRBD1 covers 9 bases. Sequenced input: peripheral blood. CDR3 residues: CATSRGTGRYTEAFF. The CDR3 nucleotides are TGTGCCACCAGCAGGGGGACAGGGAGGTACACTGAAGCTTTCTTT.